The clone carrying this TCR beta chain was recorded many times. Antigen unknown. The germline CDR1 and CDR2 sequences are LGHNA and YSLEER. The CDR3 length is 16 residues. V dropped 1 base and J dropped 2; count of bases not matched to a gene: 1. TCRdb re-called the 5' RACE reads with MiXCR, one entry per CDR3 protein. The sample records 690,000 or so distinct CDR3 sequences, 8.6% being singletons. These data are taken from a study of identical twins. Notes on the study in general: Models predicted too little out-of-frame TCR alpha sharing in monozygotic twins.

The data also belong to a second study, concerning yellow fever vaccine responses in identical twins.

This chain links TRBV4-3 with TRBJ2-3, with 12 nucleotides matching TRBD2. Input material: PBMCs. This receptor was obtained from a woman younger than 30 in good health. Here the CDR3 reads CASSQGLAGVTDTQYF. The CDR3 DNA sequence: TGCGCCAGCAGCCAAGGACTAGCGGGAGTCACAGATACGCAGTATTTT.